Listed below are T cell receptor beta chains from one sample, sequenced in a study of blood T cells in healthy people across ages. TCRdb reanalysed the 5' RACE reads using MiXCR and keeps one entry per CDR3 protein. Of over a million distinct CDR3 sequences detected, about 42% appear once; the ten largest clones hold around 4%. The sample was blood. Receptors were obtained from a woman aged 18-29 years in good health. Each CDR3 is given with its conserved first and last residue. Each record gives: J gene, V gene, clone size, D gene, CDR3 protein, CDR3 DNA. A D gene is named only where the DNA matches it firmly. Expanded clones get a size class; other rows say once, few or many, or leave the size out.

TRBJ1-2	TRBV20-1	-	-	CSAWTEIYGYTF	TGCAGTGCTTGGACTGAAATCTATGGCTACACCTTC
TRBJ2-1	TRBV12-3/TRBV12-4	few	-	CASSPWGDYNEQFF	TGTGCCAGCAGTCCGTGGGGGGACTACAATGAGCAGTTCTTC
TRBJ1-1	TRBV20-1	-	-	CSARWTPMNTEAFF	TGCAGTGCTAGATGGACACCGATGAACACTGAAGCTTTCTTT
TRBJ2-7	TRBV7-2	-	-	CASSYRQAYNEQYF	TGTGCCAGCAGCTACCGACAGGCATACAATGAGCAGTACTTC
TRBJ1-2	TRBV6-6	-	TRBD1	CASTPRQGANGYTF	TGTGCCAGCACCCCCCGTCAGGGGGCCAATGGCTACACCTTC
TRBJ2-1	TRBV7-2	-	-	CASSLNLQGGELFF	TGTGCCAGCAGCCTCAACTTACAGGGTGGGGAGCTGTTCTTC
TRBJ1-2	TRBV3-1	-	-	CASSYGENGYTF	TGTGCCAGCAGCTACGGGGAGAATGGCTACACCTTC
TRBJ2-1	TRBV7-2	few	-	CASSPYQESNEQFF	TGTGCCAGCAGCCCCTACCAAGAGAGCAATGAGCAGTTCTTC
TRBJ2-5	TRBV12-5	-	-	CASGPEGTQYF	TGTGCTAGTGGACCAGAAGGGACCCAGTACTTC
TRBJ2-7	TRBV6-5	few	TRBD2	CAGSYSGLAGAYEQYF	TGTGCCGGCAGTTACTCGGGACTAGCGGGAGCCTACGAGCAGTACTTC
TRBJ2-7	TRBV21-1	-	-	CASSQGVGSYNEQYF	TGTGCCAGCAGCCAAGGTGTAGGGAGCTACAATGAGCAGTACTTC
TRBJ2-3	TRBV12-5	few	TRBD2	CASGLAGGYTQYF	TGTGCTAGTGGACTAGCGGGGGGCTATACGCAGTATTTT
TRBJ2-4	TRBV7-9	-	-	CASTPGAGKAKNIQYF	TGTGCCAGCACCCCAGGGGCGGGGAAAGCCAAAAACATTCAGTACTTC
TRBJ1-1	TRBV25-1	-	-	CASTPQGLNTEAFF	TGTGCCAGCACCCCCCAGGGACTGAACACTGAAGCTTTCTTT
TRBJ2-7	TRBV7-4	-	-	CASSLNSVEGTYEQYF	TGTGCCAGCAGCTTAAACAGCGTAGAGGGGACCTACGAGCAGTACTTC
TRBJ2-3	TRBV12-3/TRBV12-4	-	TRBD2	CASSRTSGRMDTQYF	TGTGCCAGCAGCCGGACTAGCGGGAGAATGGATACGCAGTATTTT
TRBJ2-3	TRBV3-1	few	TRBD1	CASSHRQGPTDTQYF	TGTGCCAGCAGCCATAGACAGGGCCCCACAGATACGCAGTATTTT
TRBJ2-7	TRBV7-2	-	-	CASSLVVGVGEQYF	TGTGCCAGCAGCTTAGTCGTGGGAGTAGGTGAGCAGTACTTC
TRBJ2-1	TRBV6-2/TRBV6-3	-	-	CASMADPHNEQFF	TGTGCCAGCATGGCGGACCCCCACAATGAGCAGTTCTTC
TRBJ1-2	TRBV4-1	-	-	CASSPHEGRLIRGYTF	TGCGCCAGCAGCCCCCATGAGGGGCGGTTGATAAGGGGCTACACCTTC
TRBJ1-5	TRBV27	-	-	CASSSGFNQPQHF	TGTGCCAGCAGTTCAGGTTTCAATCAGCCCCAGCATTTT
TRBJ2-1	TRBV7-2	-	-	CASSLALWGREQFF	TGTGCCAGCAGCTTAGCGCTCTGGGGAAGGGAGCAGTTCTTC
TRBJ2-7	TRBV9	few	TRBD1	CASSVATGGPYEQYF	TGTGCCAGCAGCGTAGCTACAGGGGGCCCCTACGAGCAGTACTTC
TRBJ2-7	TRBV4-3	few	-	CASGQDGGLSTQYF	TGCGCCAGCGGCCAAGATGGGGGCCTATCAACGCAGTACTTC
TRBJ1-5	TRBV28	-	TRBD1	CASRPGTGAANQPQHF	TGTGCCAGCAGACCTGGGACAGGGGCGGCCAATCAGCCCCAGCATTTT
TRBJ1-5	TRBV4-1	-	TRBD1	CASSQEWGQSNQPQHF	TGCGCCAGCAGCCAAGAATGGGGACAGAGCAATCAGCCCCAGCATTTT
TRBJ2-7	TRBV10-3	-	-	CAISGTQVYEQYF	TGTGCCATCAGTGGGACCCAAGTATACGAGCAGTACTTC
TRBJ2-3	TRBV6-2/TRBV6-3	-	TRBD2	CASSLISGRSDTQYF	TGTGCCAGCAGTCTAATCAGCGGGAGATCAGATACGCAGTATTTT
TRBJ2-3	TRBV7-8	few	TRBD2	CASSLGATSGHTDTQYF	TGTGCCAGCAGCTTGGGGGCAACTAGCGGGCACACAGATACGCAGTATTTT
TRBJ2-7	TRBV11-1	-	-	CASSCGGWREQYF	TGTGCCAGCAGCTGCGGGGGCTGGCGCGAGCAGTACTTC
TRBJ2-3	TRBV29-1	once	-	CSVDPQGPGTDTQYF	TGCAGCGTTGACCCTCAGGGGCCCGGCACAGATACGCAGTATTTT
TRBJ2-2	TRBV6-2/TRBV6-3	many	TRBD2	CASSYVAGITGELFF	TGTGCCAGCAGTTACGTAGCGGGGATCACCGGGGAGCTGTTTTTT
TRBJ1-6	TRBV7-3	few	-	CASSLNGGYNSPLHF	TGTGCCAGCAGCTTAAATGGCGGTTATAATTCACCCCTCCACTTT
TRBJ1-2	TRBV20-1	-	-	CSARDPRQGSGYTF	TGCAGTGCTAGAGATCCCCGGCAGGGGTCTGGCTACACCTTC
TRBJ1-2	TRBV12-3/TRBV12-4	-	-	CASLSAFYGYTF	TGTGCCAGCCTCTCAGCCTTTTATGGCTACACCTTC
TRBJ1-4	TRBV24-1	-	TRBD1	CATSETGNNEKLFF	TGTGCCACCAGTGAGACAGGGAATAATGAAAAACTGTTTTTT
TRBJ2-5	TRBV6-6	once	-	CARSPEGTQYF	TGTGCCAGAAGTCCGGAGGGGACCCAGTACTTC
TRBJ2-2	TRBV12-3/TRBV12-4	-	-	CASTKRAGELFF	TGTGCCAGCACGAAAAGGGCCGGGGAGCTGTTTTTT
TRBJ1-2	TRBV9	-	-	CASSELPPSAGYTF	TGTGCCAGCAGCGAGCTCCCACCTTCGGCTGGCTACACCTTC
TRBJ2-5	TRBV28	few	-	CASSLSYKRETQYF	TGTGCCAGCAGTTTATCGTATAAGAGGGAGACCCAGTACTTC
TRBJ1-5	TRBV28	-	TRBD1	CASSPSSGGNQPQHF	TGTGCCAGCAGTCCCTCCTCAGGGGGGAATCAGCCCCAGCATTTT
TRBJ2-3	TRBV12-3/TRBV12-4	-	TRBD2	CASTPRLAGGGTQYF	TGTGCCAGCACCCCCCGACTAGCGGGAGGAGGGACGCAGTATTTT
TRBJ1-2	TRBV6-2/TRBV6-3	-	-	CASNDRTGGYTF	TGTGCCAGCAACGACCGGACGGGCGGCTACACCTTC
TRBJ1-1	TRBV27	-	TRBD1	CATSDRVGVRAFF	TGTGCCACATCGGACAGGGTCGGGGTGAGGGCTTTCTTT
TRBJ2-5	TRBV5-1	-	-	CASSRDSTSILQYF	TGCGCCAGCAGTCGGGACTCTACGTCGATTTTGCAGTACTTC
TRBJ1-1	TRBV20-1	-	-	CSVTGGRATEAFF	TGCAGTGTCACTGGGGGGAGGGCCACTGAAGCTTTCTTT
TRBJ2-7	TRBV28	-	-	CASTSPSYEQYF	TGTGCCAGCACCTCCCCAAGCTACGAGCAGTACTTC
TRBJ2-1	TRBV6-5	-	-	CASSYGWETQFF	TGTGCCAGCAGTTACGGGTGGGAGACCCAGTTCTTC
TRBJ1-5	TRBV12-5	-	-	CASGLVRRGVHQPQHF	TGTGCTAGTGGTTTGGTACGCAGGGGTGTCCATCAGCCCCAGCATTTT
TRBJ2-3	TRBV4-1	-	TRBD1	CASSQRTGPSTDTQYF	TGCGCCAGCAGCCAACGGACAGGCCCTAGCACAGATACGCAGTATTTT
TRBJ2-1	TRBV20-1	few	-	CSARDQNSYNEQFF	TGCAGTGCTAGAGATCAGAACTCCTACAATGAGCAGTTCTTC
TRBJ2-3	TRBV29-1	-	TRBD1	CSVETGDLSTDTQYF	TGCAGCGTTGAAACAGGGGACCTTAGCACAGATACGCAGTATTTT
TRBJ2-1	TRBV10-3	-	TRBD1	CAISAGQGIHNERFF	TGTGCCATCAGTGCCGGACAGGGAATCCACAATGAGCGGTTCTTC
TRBJ1-2	TRBV7-2	few	TRBD1	CASSFTGGNGYTF	TGTGCCAGCAGCTTCACAGGGGGGAATGGCTACACCTTC
TRBJ2-7	TRBV4-1	-	-	CASSQGPQDILSIGNEQYF	TGCGCCAGCAGCCAAGGCCCTCAGGACATCCTAAGTATCGGCAATGAGCAGTACTTC